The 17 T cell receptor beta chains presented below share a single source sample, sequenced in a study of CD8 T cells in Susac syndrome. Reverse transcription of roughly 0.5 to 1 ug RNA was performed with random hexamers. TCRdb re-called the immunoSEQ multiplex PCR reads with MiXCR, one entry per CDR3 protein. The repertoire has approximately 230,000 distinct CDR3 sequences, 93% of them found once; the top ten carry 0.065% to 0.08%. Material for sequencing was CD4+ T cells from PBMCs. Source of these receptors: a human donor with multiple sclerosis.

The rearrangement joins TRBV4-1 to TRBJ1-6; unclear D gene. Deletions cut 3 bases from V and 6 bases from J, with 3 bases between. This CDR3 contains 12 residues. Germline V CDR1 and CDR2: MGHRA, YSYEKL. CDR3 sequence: CASSHPNSPLHF. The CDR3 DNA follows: TGCGCCAGCAGCCACCCTAATTCACCCCTCCACTTT.

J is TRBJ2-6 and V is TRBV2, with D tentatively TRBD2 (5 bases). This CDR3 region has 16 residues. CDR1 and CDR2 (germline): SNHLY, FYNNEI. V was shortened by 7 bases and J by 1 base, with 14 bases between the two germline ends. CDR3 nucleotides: TGTGCCAGCAACCTCGACCGGGGTTCTGGGGCCAACGTCCTGACTTTC. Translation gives CASNLDRGSGANVLTF.

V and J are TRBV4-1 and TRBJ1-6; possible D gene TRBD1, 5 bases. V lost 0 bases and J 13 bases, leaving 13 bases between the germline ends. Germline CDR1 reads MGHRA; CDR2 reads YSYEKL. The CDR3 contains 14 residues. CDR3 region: CASSQDTGGGPLHF. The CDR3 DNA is TGCGCCAGCAGCCAAGATACAGGTGGAGGGCCCCTCCACTTT.

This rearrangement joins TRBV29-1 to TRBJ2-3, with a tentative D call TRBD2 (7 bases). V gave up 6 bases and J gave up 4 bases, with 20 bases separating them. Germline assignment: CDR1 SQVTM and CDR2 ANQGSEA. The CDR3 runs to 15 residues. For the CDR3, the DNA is TGCAGCGTCGTTCCCGTGCGGGGGCGCGCAGATACGCAGTATTTT. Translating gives CSVVPVRGRADTQYF.

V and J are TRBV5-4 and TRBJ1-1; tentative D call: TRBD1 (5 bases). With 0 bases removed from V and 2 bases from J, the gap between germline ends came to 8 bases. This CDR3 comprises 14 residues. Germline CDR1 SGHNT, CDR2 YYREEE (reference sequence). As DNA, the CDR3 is TGTGCCAGCAGCTTGGGGGACCTCAACACTGAAGCTTTCTTT. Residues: CASSLGDLNTEAFF.

The CDR3, as DNA: TGCAGTGCTAGAGACGGGAGGACTTTCAATGAGCAGTTCTTC. Protein: CSARDGRTFNEQFF. The genes are TRBV20-1 and TRBJ2-1; 7 nucleotides line up with TRBD2. Germline assignment: CDR1 DFQATT and CDR2 SNEGSKA (reference sequence). The CDR3 has 14 residues. The V gene end was trimmed by 0 bases and the J gene end by 6 bases; junction bases not matched to a gene: 5.

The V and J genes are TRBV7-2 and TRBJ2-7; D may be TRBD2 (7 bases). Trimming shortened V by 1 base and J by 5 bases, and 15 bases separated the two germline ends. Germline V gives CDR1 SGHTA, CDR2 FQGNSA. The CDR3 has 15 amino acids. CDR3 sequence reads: CASSLVVGGLHEQYF. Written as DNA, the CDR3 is TGTGCCAGCAGCTTAGTAGTGGGGGGGCTCCACGAGCAGTACTTC.

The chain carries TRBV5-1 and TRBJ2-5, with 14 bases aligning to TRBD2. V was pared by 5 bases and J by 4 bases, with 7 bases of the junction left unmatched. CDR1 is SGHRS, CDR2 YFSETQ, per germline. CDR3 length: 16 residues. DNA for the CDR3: TGCGCCAGCAGGAAAGGGACTAGCGGGAGAGGAGAGACCCAGTACTTC. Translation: CASRKGTSGRGETQYF. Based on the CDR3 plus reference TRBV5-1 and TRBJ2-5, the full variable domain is KAGVTQTPRYLIKTRGQQVTLSCSPISGHRSVSWYQQTPGQGLQFLFEYFSETQRNKGNFPGRFSGRQFSNSRSEMNVSTLELGDSALYLCASRKGTSGRGETQYFGPGTRLLVL.

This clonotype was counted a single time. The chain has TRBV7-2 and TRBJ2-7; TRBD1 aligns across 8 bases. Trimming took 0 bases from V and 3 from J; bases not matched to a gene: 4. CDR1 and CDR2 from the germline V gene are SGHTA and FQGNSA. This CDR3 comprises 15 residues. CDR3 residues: CASSLAQGAHYEQYV. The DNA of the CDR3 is TGTGCCAGCAGCTTAGCCCAGGGGGCGCACTACGAGCAGTACGTC.

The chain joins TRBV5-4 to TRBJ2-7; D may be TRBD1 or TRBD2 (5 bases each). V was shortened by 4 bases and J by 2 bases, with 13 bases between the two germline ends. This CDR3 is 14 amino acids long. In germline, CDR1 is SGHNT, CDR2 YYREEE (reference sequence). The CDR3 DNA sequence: TGTGCCAGCAGCCCCCCGGGGCTGACCTACGAGCAGTACTTC. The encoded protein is CASSPPGLTYEQYF.

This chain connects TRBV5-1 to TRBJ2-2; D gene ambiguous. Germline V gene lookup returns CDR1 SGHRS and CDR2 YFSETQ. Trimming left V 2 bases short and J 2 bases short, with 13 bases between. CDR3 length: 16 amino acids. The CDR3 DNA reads TGCGCCAGCAGCTTCCTGAGGCTATTCAACACCGGGGAGCTGTTTTTT. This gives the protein CASSFLRLFNTGELFF.

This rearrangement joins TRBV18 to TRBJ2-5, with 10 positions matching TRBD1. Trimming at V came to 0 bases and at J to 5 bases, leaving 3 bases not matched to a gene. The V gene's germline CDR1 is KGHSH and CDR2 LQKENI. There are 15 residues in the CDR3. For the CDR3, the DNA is TGTGCCAGCTCACCACCGACAGGGGGCCGTGAGACCCAGTACTTC. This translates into CASSPPTGGRETQYF. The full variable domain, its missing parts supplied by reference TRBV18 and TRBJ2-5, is NAGVMQNPRHLVRRRGQEARLRCSPMKGHSHVYWYRQLPEEGLKFMVYLQKENIIDESGMPKERFSAEFPKEGPSILRIQQVVRGDSAAYFCASSPPTGGRETQYFGPGTRLLVL.

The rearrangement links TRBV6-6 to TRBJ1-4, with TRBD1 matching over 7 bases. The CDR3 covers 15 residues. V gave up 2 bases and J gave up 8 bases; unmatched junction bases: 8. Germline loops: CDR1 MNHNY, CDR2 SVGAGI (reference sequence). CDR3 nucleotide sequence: TGTGCCAGCAGTTACAGGGCCAGGGGACAGGAAAAACTGTTTTTT. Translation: CASSYRARGQEKLFF.

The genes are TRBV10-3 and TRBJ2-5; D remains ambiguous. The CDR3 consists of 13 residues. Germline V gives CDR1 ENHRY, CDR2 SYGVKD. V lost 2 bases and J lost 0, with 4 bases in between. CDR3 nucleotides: TGTGCCATCAGTGAGACTGACCAAGAGACCCAGTACTTC. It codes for CAISETDQETQYF.

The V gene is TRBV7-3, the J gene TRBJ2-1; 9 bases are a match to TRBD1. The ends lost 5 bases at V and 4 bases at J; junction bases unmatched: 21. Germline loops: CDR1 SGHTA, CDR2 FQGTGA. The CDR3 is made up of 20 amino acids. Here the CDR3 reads CASSPRARTGDDFLYNEQFF. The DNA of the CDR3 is TGTGCCAGCAGCCCAAGGGCTCGGACAGGGGACGATTTCCTTTACAATGAGCAGTTCTTC.

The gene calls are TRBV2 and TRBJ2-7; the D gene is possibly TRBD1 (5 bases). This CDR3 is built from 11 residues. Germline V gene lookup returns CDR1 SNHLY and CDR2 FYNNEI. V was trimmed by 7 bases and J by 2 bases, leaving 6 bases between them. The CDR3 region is CASTQAYEQYV. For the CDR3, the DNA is TGTGCCAGCACACAGGCCTACGAGCAGTACGTC.

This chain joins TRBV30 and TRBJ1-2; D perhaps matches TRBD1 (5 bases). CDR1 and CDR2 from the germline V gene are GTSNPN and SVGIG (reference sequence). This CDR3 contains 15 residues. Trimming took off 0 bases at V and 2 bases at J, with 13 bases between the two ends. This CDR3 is CAWSVPPTENYGYTF. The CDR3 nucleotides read TGTGCCTGGAGTGTCCCGCCGACAGAGAACTATGGCTACACCTTC. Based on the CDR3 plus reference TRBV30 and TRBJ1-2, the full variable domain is SQTIHQWPATLVQPVGSPLSLECTVEGTSNPNLYWYRQAAGRGLQLLFYSVGIGQISSEVPQNLSASRPQDRQFILSSKKLLLSDSGFYLCAWSVPPTENYGYTFGSGTRLTVV.